One sample yielded the 5 T cell receptor beta chains listed below, sequenced in a study of T cells in Graves' hyperthyroidism and ophthalmopathy. TCR beta CDR3 sequences were amplified from RNA transcripts. TCR CDR3 regions were first amplified by RT-PCR with HTBI primers. From the multiplex PCR reads, TCRdb called clonotypes with MiXCR, one entry per CDR3 protein. Altogether about 590,000 distinct CDR3 sequences are present, 13% to 15% being singletons, with the ten largest covering 6.5% to 9%. Sequencing used blood. These receptors all stem from a young woman with Graves' ophthalmopathy.

This clonotype occurred many times. J is TRBJ1-6 and V is TRBV20-1; D is uncertain. Deletions cut 3 bases from V and 9 bases from J, with 6 bases between. CDR3 length equals 11 residues. Germline loops: CDR1 DFQATT, CDR2 SNEGSKA (reference sequence). CDR3 amino acids: CSASLSSPLHF. The CDR3 DNA sequence: TGCAGTGCTAGCCTGAGTTCACCCCTCCACTTT.

The rearrangement joins TRBV30 to TRBJ2-3, with 14 bases aligning to TRBD2. Trimming removed 5 bases from V and 3 bases from J; junction bases left unmatched: 10. Germline V gene data show CDR1 as GTSNPN and CDR2 as SVGIG (reference sequence). The length of the CDR3 is 17 residues. The chain's CDR3 is CAWAGTSGRFRTDTQYF. The CDR3 nucleotides are TGTGCCTGGGCCGGGACTAGCGGGAGATTTAGGACAGATACGCAGTATTTT.

In this sample, this clonotype turned up once. This chain joins TRBV15 and TRBJ2-1, with a tentative D call TRBD2 (5 bases). The CDR3 has 15 residues. Germline V gives CDR1 LNHNV, CDR2 YYDKDF (reference sequence). V dropped 0 bases and J dropped 4 bases, with 10 bases sitting between them. The CDR3 reads CATSREGGEYNEQFF. CDR3 coding DNA: TGTGCCACCAGCAGAGAAGGTGGGGAGTACAATGAGCAGTTCTTC.

CDR3 sequence (DNA): TGTGCCAGCAGCGACAGGCTGGAAGAGACCCAGTACTTC. Its protein product is CASSDRLEETQYF. The chain links TRBV12-3 or TRBV12-4 to TRBJ2-5; D perhaps matches TRBD1 (6 bases). V lost 6 bases and J lost 3, with 11 bases in between. The CDR3 has 13 residues.

This clonotype was detected many times. The chain has TRBV27 and TRBJ1-2; possibly TRBD1 for D (5 bases). The CDR3 loop spans 13 amino acids. V lost 3 bases and J 10 bases, leaving 15 bases between the germline ends. Per germline, CDR1 MNHEY and CDR2 SMNVEV (reference sequence). Written as DNA, the CDR3 is TGTGCCAGCAGTTTCCGGCGCTGGGGGAACTACACCTTC. Translating it yields CASSFRRWGNYTF.